Sequencing of this T cell receptor (beta chain) was carried out in a study of OX40 agonist ivuxolimab in advanced cancers. Turning to the study itself: Under the entry rules, prior anti-PD-1, anti-PD-L1 or anti-CTLA-4 therapy was allowed, and less than 50% had some. Study-level findings and limits: Partial responders treated at 0.1-3.0 mg/kg exhibited clonal expansion among the lowest measured. Both CD4+ and CD8+ T cell populations in blood had undergone clonal expansion by week 6 at 0.1 to 3.0 mg/kg.

Excluded were patients having autoimmune disease history or systemic immunosuppression. The protocol was immunoSEQ multiplex PCR, while the TCRdb copy is restricted to in-frame clones and leaves out a portion. This sample has roughly 76,000 clones, with approximately 88% found just once. Remarks on this clone: No antigen is known for it.

Per the germline V gene, CDR1 is MDHEN and CDR2 is SYDVKM. The CDR3 has 16 residues. V shed 8 bases, J shed 1 base, and the junction held 11 bases outside the gene matches. Sequenced material: CD4+ or CD8+ T cells sorted from blood, taken in a trial of the OX40 agonist ivuxolimab. The gene calls are TRBV28 and TRBJ2-3; 8 positions match TRBD2. This sequence was found in an adult with an advanced solid tumor such as melanoma, head and neck, liver or kidney cancer. In nucleotides, the CDR3 is TGTGCCAGCGGAAGCGGGCTCGGGAGGGGCACAGATACGCAGTATTTT. Its translation: CASGSGLGRGTDTQYF. The entire variable domain, with the rest obtained from reference TRBV28 and TRBJ2-3, is as follows: DVKVTQSSRYLVKRTGEKVFLECVQDMDHENMFWYRQDPGLGLRLIYFSYDVKMKEKGDIPEGYSVSREKKERFSLILESASTNQTSMYLCASGSGLGRGTDTQYFGPGTRLTVL.